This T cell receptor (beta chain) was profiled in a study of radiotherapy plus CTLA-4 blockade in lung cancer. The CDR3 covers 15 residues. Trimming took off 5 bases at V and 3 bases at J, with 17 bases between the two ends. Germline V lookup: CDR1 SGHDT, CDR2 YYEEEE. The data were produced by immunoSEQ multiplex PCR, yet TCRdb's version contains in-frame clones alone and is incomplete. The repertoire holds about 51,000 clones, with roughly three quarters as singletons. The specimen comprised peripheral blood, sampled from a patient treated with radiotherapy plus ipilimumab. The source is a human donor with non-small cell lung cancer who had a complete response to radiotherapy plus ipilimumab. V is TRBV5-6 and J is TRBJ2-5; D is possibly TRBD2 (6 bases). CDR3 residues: CASSLNQGGEETQYF. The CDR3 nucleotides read TGTGCCAGCAGTCTAAATCAGGGCGGGGAAGAGACCCAGTACTTC.